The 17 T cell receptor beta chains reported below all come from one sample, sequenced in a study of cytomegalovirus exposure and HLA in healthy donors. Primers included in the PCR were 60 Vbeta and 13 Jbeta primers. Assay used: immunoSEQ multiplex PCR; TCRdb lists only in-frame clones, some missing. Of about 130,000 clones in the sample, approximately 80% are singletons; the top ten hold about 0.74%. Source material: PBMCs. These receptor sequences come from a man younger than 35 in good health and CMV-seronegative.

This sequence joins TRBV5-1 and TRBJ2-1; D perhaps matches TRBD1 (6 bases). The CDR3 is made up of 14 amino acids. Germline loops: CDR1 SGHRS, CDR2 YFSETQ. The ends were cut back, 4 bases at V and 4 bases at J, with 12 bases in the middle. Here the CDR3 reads CASSPGGQYNEQFF. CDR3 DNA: TGCGCCAGCAGCCCGGGCGGACAGTACAATGAGCAGTTCTTC.

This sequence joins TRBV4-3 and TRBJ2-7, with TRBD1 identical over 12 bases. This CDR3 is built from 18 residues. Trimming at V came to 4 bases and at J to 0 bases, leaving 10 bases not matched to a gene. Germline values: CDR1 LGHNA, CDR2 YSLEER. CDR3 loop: CASSPQIGGQGASYEQYF. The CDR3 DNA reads TGCGCCAGCAGCCCGCAAATTGGGGGACAGGGGGCCTCCTACGAGCAGTACTTC.

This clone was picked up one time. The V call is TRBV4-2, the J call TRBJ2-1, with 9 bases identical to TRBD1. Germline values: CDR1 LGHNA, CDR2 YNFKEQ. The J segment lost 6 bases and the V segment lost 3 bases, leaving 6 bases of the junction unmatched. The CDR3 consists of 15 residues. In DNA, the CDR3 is TGTGCCAGCAGCCAGAATCCGACAGGGGGCAATGAGCAGTTCTTC. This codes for CASSQNPTGGNEQFF.

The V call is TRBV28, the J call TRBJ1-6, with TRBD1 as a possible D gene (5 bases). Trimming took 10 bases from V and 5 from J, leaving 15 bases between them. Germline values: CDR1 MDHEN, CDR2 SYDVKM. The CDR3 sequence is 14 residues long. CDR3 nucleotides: TGTGCCACCACAATACGGGGGGATAATTCACCCCTCCACTTT. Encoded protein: CATTIRGDNSPLHF.

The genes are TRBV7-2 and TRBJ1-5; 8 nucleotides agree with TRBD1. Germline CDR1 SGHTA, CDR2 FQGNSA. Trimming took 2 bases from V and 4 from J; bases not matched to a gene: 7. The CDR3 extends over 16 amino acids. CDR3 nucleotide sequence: TGTGCCAGCAGCTTAAGGACAGGGATATTAAATCAGCCCCAGCATTTT. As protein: CASSLRTGILNQPQHF.

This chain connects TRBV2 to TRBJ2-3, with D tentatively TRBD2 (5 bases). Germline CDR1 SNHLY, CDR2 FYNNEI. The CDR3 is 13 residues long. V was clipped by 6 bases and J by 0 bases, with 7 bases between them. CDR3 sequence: CASSRESTDTQYF. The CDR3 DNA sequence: TGTGCCAGCAGCCGGGAAAGCACAGATACGCAGTATTTT.

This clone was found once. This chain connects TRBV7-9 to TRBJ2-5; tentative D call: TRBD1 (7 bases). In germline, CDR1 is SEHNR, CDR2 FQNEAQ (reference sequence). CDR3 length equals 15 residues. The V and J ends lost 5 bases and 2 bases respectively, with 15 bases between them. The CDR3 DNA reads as TGTGCCAGCAGCCCGCCCAGGGGGAGGCAAGAGACCCAGTACTTC. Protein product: CASSPPRGRQETQYF.

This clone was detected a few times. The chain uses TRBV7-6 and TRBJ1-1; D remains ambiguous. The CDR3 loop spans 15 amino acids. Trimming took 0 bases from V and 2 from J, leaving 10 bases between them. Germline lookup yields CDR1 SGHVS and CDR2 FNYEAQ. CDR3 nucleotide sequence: TGTGCCAGCAGCTTAGCACCAGGTACAAACACTGAAGCTTTCTTT. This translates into CASSLAPGTNTEAFF.

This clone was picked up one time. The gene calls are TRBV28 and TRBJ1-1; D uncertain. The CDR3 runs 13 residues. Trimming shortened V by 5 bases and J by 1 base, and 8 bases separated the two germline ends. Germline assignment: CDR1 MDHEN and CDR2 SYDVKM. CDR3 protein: CASSPPQNTEAFF. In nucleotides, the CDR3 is TGTGCCAGCAGTCCACCACAGAACACTGAAGCTTTCTTT.

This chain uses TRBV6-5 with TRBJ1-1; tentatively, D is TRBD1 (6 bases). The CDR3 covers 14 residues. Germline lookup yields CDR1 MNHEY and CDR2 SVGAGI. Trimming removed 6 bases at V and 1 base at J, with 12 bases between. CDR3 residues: CASRLQGGNTEAFF. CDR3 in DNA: TGTGCCAGCAGACTCCAAGGGGGGAACACTGAAGCTTTCTTT.

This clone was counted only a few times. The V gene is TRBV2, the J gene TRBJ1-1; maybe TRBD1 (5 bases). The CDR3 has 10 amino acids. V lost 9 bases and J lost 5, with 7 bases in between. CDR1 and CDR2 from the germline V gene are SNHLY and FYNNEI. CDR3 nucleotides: TGTGCCAGAGGGGTGACTGAAGCTTTCTTT. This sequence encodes CARGVTEAFF.

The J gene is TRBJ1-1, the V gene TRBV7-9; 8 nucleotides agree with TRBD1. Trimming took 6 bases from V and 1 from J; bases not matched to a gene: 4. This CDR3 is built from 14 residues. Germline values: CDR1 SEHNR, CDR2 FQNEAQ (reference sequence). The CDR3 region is CASSPDRANTEAFF. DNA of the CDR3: TGTGCCAGCAGTCCGGACAGGGCGAACACTGAAGCTTTCTTT.

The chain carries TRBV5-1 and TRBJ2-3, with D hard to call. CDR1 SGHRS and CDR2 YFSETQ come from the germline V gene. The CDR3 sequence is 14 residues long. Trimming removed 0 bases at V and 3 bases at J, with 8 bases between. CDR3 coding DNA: TGCGCCAGCAGCTTGGGGCAGTCGACAGATACGCAGTATTTT. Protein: CASSLGQSTDTQYF.

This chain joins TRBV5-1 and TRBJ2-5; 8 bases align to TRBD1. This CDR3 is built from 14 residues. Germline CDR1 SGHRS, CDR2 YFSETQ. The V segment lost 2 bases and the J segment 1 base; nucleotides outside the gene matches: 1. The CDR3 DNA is TGCGCCAGCAGCTTACAGGGGGTCCAAGAGACCCAGTACTTC. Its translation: CASSLQGVQETQYF.

Here the CDR3 DNA reads TGTGCCAGTAGTATTCGACAGGTGAATAATGAAAAACTGTTTTTT. It codes for CASSIRQVNNEKLFF. The chain couples TRBV19 to TRBJ1-4, with D possibly being TRBD1 (6 bases). Germline CDR1 LNHDA, CDR2 SQIVND (reference sequence). The CDR3 covers 15 residues. The V and J ends lost 3 bases and 4 bases respectively, with 12 bases between them.

The CDR3 nucleotides are TGTGCCAGCAGCTTGATGTCAGGGGCCTACGAGCAGTACTTC. Translated, it gives CASSLMSGAYEQYF. The rearrangement links TRBV7-9 to TRBJ2-7, with D perhaps TRBD1 (6 bases). The CDR3 totals 14 residues. Trimming removed 3 bases at V and 2 bases at J, with 11 bases between. Per germline, CDR1 SEHNR and CDR2 FQNEAQ (reference sequence).

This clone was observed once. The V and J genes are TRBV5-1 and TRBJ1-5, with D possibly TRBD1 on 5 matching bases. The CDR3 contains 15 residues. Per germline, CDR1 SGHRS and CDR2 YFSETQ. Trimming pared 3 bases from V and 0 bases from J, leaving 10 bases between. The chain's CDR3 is CASSSGGNSNQPQHF. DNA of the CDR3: TGCGCCAGCAGCTCCGGGGGAAATAGCAATCAGCCCCAGCATTTT.